This T cell receptor beta chain was captured in a study of CD8+ T cells in alopecia areata. Study conclusions and caveats: Sequencing of scalp tissue also captures the resident alphabeta T cells of normal skin.

Germline V lookup: CDR1 SGHRS, CDR2 YFSETQ. J was trimmed by 10 bases and V by 4 bases; bases with no gene match: 8. The CDR3 totals 15 residues. Extracted RNA was reverse transcribed into cDNA, the sequencing template. The table came from immunoSEQ multiplex PCR; TCRdb's copy has only in-frame clones and leaves some out. The data hold roughly 97,000 clones, with roughly two fifths observed a single time. With respect to this clone: The antigen remains unidentified.

Researchers picked out CD4+ and CD8+ T cells from PBMCs by sorting. The sample consisted of CD4+ T cells sorted from blood. This rearrangement joins TRBV5-1 to TRBJ1-6; 10 positions match TRBD1. This TCR was recovered from a human donor with alopecia areata. The CDR3 bases are TGCGCCAGCAGCCCCTCGGACAGGGGGGGCTCACCCCTCCACTTT. Amino acid sequence: CASSPSDRGGSPLHF.